These T cell receptor beta chains were read from a single sample in a study of T cell repertoires in cytomegalovirus infection. From the reads, TCRdb called clonotypes with MiXCR, one entry per CDR3 protein. Of fewer than 950,000 distinct CDR3 sequences listed, approximately 29% are singletons. No antigen is known for these receptors. The specimen comprised cultured CD8+ T cells from PBMCs, sampled from culture after CMV antigen stimulation. The receptors originated from a human donor in good health (CMV status not recorded). Some clones in this sample may be carry-over from other donors' samples. Both conserved end residues are part of each CDR3. A D gene is named only where the DNA matches it firmly. A row's size may be missing; if present it is once, few, many or a size class.

V gene	clone size	CDR3 length	D gene	J gene	CDR3 protein	CDR3 DNA
TRBV10-3	NA	12	NA	TRBJ2-7	CAIMGSHYEQYF	TGTGCCATCATGGGTTCTCATTACGAGCAGTACTTC
TRBV7-8	NA	16	TRBD1	TRBJ1-1	CASRIGPQGANTEAFF	TGTGCCAGCAGAATAGGCCCACAGGGGGCAAACACTGAAGCTTTCTTT
TRBV7-6	NA	15	NA	TRBJ1-1	CASSASRGTNTEAFF	TGTGCCAGCAGCGCCAGCCGGGGGACGAACACTGAAGCTTTCTTT
TRBV19	NA	14	NA	TRBJ1-6	CASSKDLWSSPLHF	TGTGCCAGTAGTAAAGATCTTTGGAGTTCACCCCTCCACTTT
TRBV27	NA	14	NA	TRBJ2-3	CASSPGQNTDTQYF	TGTGCCAGCAGCCCCGGACAGAACACAGATACGCAGTATTTT
TRBV19	few	14	NA	TRBJ2-7	CASSMSVGTYEQYF	TGTGCCAGTAGTATGTCGGTAGGGACTTACGAGCAGTACTTC
TRBV7-9	few	16	NA	TRBJ1-2	CASSLEDLVTNYGYTF	TGTGCCAGCAGCTTAGAAGATTTAGTTACTAACTATGGCTACACCTTC
TRBV24-1	NA	14	NA	TRBJ2-5	CATSGPDGQETQYF	TGTGCCACCAGTGGCCCGGACGGACAAGAGACCCAGTACTTC
TRBV4-3	many	13	TRBD1	TRBJ2-2	CASSLDRVGELFF	TGCGCCAGCAGCCTCGACAGGGTCGGGGAGCTGTTTTTT
TRBV7-2	many	15	TRBD1	TRBJ2-5	CASSSASTGTETQYF	TGTGCCAGCAGCTCCGCTTCGACAGGGACAGAGACCCAGTACTTC
TRBV4-1	NA	17	NA	TRBJ2-1	CASSASEGGGPWNEQFF	TGTGCCAGCAGCGCCTCGGAGGGGGGGGGCCCCTGGAATGAGCAGTTCTTC
TRBV7-3	few	13	NA	TRBJ2-1	CASSLTQANEQFF	TGTGCCAGCAGCTTAACGCAGGCTAATGAGCAGTTCTTC
TRBV9	once	14	NA	TRBJ1-1	CASSSGFVLSEAFF	TGTGCCAGCAGCTCAGGGTTTGTGCTTTCTGAAGCTTTCTTT
TRBV27	NA	14	NA	TRBJ2-5	CASRSSGNQETQYF	TGTGCCAGCAGATCCAGTGGCAACCAAGAGACCCAGTACTTC
TRBV10-3	few	14	TRBD1	TRBJ1-1	CAISTGGGRTEAFF	TGTGCCATCAGTACAGGGGGAGGTCGGACTGAAGCTTTCTTT
TRBV6-5	NA	15	NA	TRBJ2-3	CASSYDGGPRDTQYF	TGTGCCAGCAGTTACGACGGGGGGCCGAGGGATACGCAGTATTTT
TRBV6-5	few	16	NA	TRBJ2-3	CASSGIGAISTDTQYF	TGTGCCAGCAGTGGTATAGGGGCCATTAGCACAGATACGCAGTATTTT
TRBV19	few	13	NA	TRBJ1-2	CATPSPEGYGYTF	TGTGCCACCCCGTCCCCGGAGGGCTATGGCTACACCTTC
TRBV20-1	NA	15	NA	TRBJ2-1	CSATWTELSYNEQFF	TGCAGTGCTACCTGGACAGAGCTCTCCTACAATGAGCAGTTCTTC
TRBV6-6	NA	18	TRBD1	TRBJ1-5	CASSYPGTALYSNQPQHF	TGTGCCAGCAGTTACCCAGGGACAGCCCTGTATAGCAATCAGCCCCAGCATTTT
TRBV2	NA	16	TRBD2	TRBJ2-5	CASSDGTSGTQETQYF	TGTGCCAGCAGTGACGGGACTAGCGGGACCCAAGAGACCCAGTACTTC
TRBV6-1	many	15	TRBD1	TRBJ2-1	CASSEETGGYNEQFF	TGTGCCAGCAGTGAGGAGACAGGGGGCTACAATGAGCAGTTCTTC
TRBV4-3	NA	14	NA	TRBJ1-1	CASSQSTGNTEAFF	TGCGCCAGCAGCCAAAGTACAGGTAACACTGAAGCTTTCTTT
TRBV10-3	few	15	TRBD2	TRBJ2-3	CAISERLAGADTQYF	TGTGCCATCAGTGAGCGGCTAGCGGGGGCAGATACGCAGTATTTT
TRBV2	many	12	NA	TRBJ2-1	CASSGAYNEQFF	TGTGCCAGCAGTGGGGCCTACAATGAGCAGTTCTTC
TRBV9	NA	17	TRBD2	TRBJ2-3	CASSVVGSGGVGDTQYF	TGTGCCAGCAGCGTAGTTGGTAGCGGGGGGGTCGGCGATACGCAGTATTTT
TRBV29-1	NA	15	NA	TRBJ2-7	CSVEGKGEWSYEQYF	TGCAGCGTTGAAGGAAAGGGTGAATGGAGCTACGAGCAGTACTTC
TRBV20-1	NA	15	NA	TRBJ1-6	CSAHTDRGRNSPLHF	TGCAGTGCCCACACGGACCGTGGACGTAATTCACCCCTCCACTTT
TRBV10-3	NA	19	NA	TRBJ1-2	CAIKGVRPSGNREIEGYTF	TGTGCCATCAAGGGGGTGAGGCCATCCGGGAACAGGGAAATTGAGGGCTACACCTTC
TRBV13	NA	16	NA	TRBJ2-1	CASSPPRGPSYNEQFF	TGTGCCAGCAGTCCCCCGCGGGGTCCCTCCTACAATGAGCAGTTCTTC
TRBV7-2	NA	17	NA	TRBJ1-3	CASSPSNDFLLGNTIYF	TGTGCCAGCAGCCCGTCGAATGACTTCCTTCTCGGAAACACCATATATTTT
TRBV7-3	NA	18	TRBD1	TRBJ2-6	CASSRTGTGLAGANVLTF	TGTGCCAGCAGTCGTACCGGGACAGGGTTGGCAGGGGCCAACGTCCTGACTTTC
TRBV6-5	NA	16	TRBD1	TRBJ2-5	CASSWAGTGIGETQYF	TGTGCCAGCAGTTGGGCCGGGACAGGGATCGGAGAGACCCAGTACTTC
TRBV19	NA	11	NA	TRBJ1-2	CASTNKLGYTF	TGTGCCAGTACCAACAAGCTCGGCTACACCTTC
TRBV7-9	NA	15	NA	TRBJ2-7	CASTGDRNIAYEQYF	TGTGCCAGCACCGGCGACAGGAACATAGCCTACGAGCAGTACTTC
TRBV6-5	NA	17	NA	TRBJ1-1	CASSPSRDLQMNTEAFF	TGTGCCAGCAGTCCCTCCCGGGACCTTCAAATGAACACTGAAGCTTTCTTT
TRBV7-8	few	15	NA	TRBJ2-1	CASSISDSSYNEQFF	TGTGCCAGCAGCATCTCAGATTCCTCCTACAATGAGCAGTTCTTC
TRBV13	once	13	NA	TRBJ1-1	CASSPGGITEAFF	TGTGCCAGCAGCCCGGGGGGGATCACTGAAGCTTTCTTT
TRBV6-2/TRBV6-3	NA	17	TRBD1	TRBJ1-5	CASSNLLQGGSNQPQHF	TGTGCCAGCAGTAACCTGCTACAGGGGGGTAGCAATCAGCCCCAGCATTTT
TRBV25-1	NA	16	NA	TRBJ2-5	CASSPGRGPYQETQYF	TGTGCCAGCAGCCCCGGCAGGGGCCCGTACCAAGAGACCCAGTACTTC
TRBV24-1	NA	15	TRBD1	TRBJ1-5	CATSDRGQPYQPQHF	TGTGCCACCAGTGATCGGGGACAGCCTTATCAGCCCCAGCATTTT
TRBV5-1	many	14	NA	TRBJ1-1	CASSLGGGRTEAFF	TGTGCCAGCAGCTTAGGGGGGGGGCGGACTGAAGCTTTCTTT
TRBV2	once	17	NA	TRBJ2-5	CASSEGAVRLSEETQYF	TGTGCCAGCAGTGAAGGGGCAGTTCGTCTGTCCGAAGAGACCCAGTACTTC
TRBV4-3	NA	18	TRBD1	TRBJ1-2	CASSQERTGGLANYGYTF	TGCGCCAGCAGCCAAGAAAGGACAGGGGGCCTAGCTAACTATGGCTACACCTTC
TRBV28	NA	15	NA	TRBJ2-3	CASSLQRLSTDTQYF	TGTGCCAGCAGTCTTCAAAGGTTAAGCACTGATACGCAGTATTTT
TRBV20-1	NA	20	TRBD2	TRBJ2-1	CSARTPDVLAGDRSYNEQFF	TGCAGTGCTAGGACCCCCGATGTACTAGCGGGTGACCGCTCCTACAATGAGCAGTTCTTC
TRBV7-4	NA	19	NA	TRBJ2-6	CASSPPFDNRGSGANVLTF	TGTGCCAGCAGCCCCCCCTTTGACAATCGAGGCTCTGGGGCCAACGTCCTGACTTTC
TRBV6-5	NA	12	NA	TRBJ1-4	CASAQPNEKLFF	TGTGCCAGCGCACAGCCTAATGAAAAACTGTTTTTT
TRBV7-8	few	15	NA	TRBJ2-3	CASSELGGGTDTQYF	TGTGCCAGCAGCGAGCTCGGTGGGGGCACAGATACGCAGTATTTT
TRBV19	few	13	NA	TRBJ1-1	CASRYRVDTEAFF	TGTGCCAGTAGGTACAGGGTGGATACTGAAGCTTTCTTT
TRBV9	NA	14	NA	TRBJ1-2	CASSANRGRDGYTF	TGTGCCAGCAGCGCTAACAGAGGACGGGATGGCTACACCTTC
TRBV6-2/TRBV6-3	once	19	TRBD1	TRBJ2-5	CASSYPVDRGNRGAETQYF	TGTGCCAGCAGTTATCCTGTGGACAGGGGGAACAGGGGGGCCGAGACCCAGTACTTC
TRBV2	NA	17	TRBD2	TRBJ2-6	CASSEGTIGAGANVLTF	TGTGCCAGCAGTGAGGGGACTATAGGGGCTGGGGCCAACGTCCTGACTTTC
TRBV6-2/TRBV6-3	many	14	NA	TRBJ1-1	CASSFTPGDTEAFF	TGTGCCAGCAGTTTTACACCCGGCGACACTGAAGCTTTCTTT